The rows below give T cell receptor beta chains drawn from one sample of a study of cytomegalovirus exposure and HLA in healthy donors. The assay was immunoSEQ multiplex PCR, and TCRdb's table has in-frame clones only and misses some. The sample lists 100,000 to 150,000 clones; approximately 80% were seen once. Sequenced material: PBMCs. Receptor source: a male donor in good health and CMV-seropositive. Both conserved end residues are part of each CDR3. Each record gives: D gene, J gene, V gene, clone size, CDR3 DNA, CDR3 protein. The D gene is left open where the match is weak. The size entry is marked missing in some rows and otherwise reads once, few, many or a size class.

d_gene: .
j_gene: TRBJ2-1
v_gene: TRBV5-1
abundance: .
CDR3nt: TGCGCCAGCAGCCTACAGGGACCTGAGCAGTTCTTC
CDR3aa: CASSLQGPEQFF

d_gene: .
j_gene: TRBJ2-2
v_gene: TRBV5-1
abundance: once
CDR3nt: TGCGCCAGCAGCTTGGTTAAAGCGGACACCGGGGAGCTGTTTTTT
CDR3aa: CASSLVKADTGELFF

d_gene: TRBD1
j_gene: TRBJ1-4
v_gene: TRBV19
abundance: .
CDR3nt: TGTGCCAGTAGCACCGGGACAGGGTATAGTCGGGAAAAACTGTTTTTT
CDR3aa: CASSTGTGYSREKLFF

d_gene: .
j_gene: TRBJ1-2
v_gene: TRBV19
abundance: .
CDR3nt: TGTGCCAGTACTTCGACAGGAATGATTTTCGGCTACACCTTC
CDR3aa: CASTSTGMIFGYTF

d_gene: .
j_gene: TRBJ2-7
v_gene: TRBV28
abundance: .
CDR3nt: TGTGCCAGCAGTTTGCAGGGTCACTCCTACGAGCAGTACTTC
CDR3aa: CASSLQGHSYEQYF

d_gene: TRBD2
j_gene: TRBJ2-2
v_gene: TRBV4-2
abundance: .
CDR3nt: TGTGCCAGCAGCCCCGGGACTAGACAGTCGAACACCGGGGAGCTGTTTTTT
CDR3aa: CASSPGTRQSNTGELFF

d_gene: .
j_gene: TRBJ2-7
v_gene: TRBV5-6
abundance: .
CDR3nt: TGTGCCAGCAGCTTGCCCATGGAAGGGGTTACCTACGAGCAGTACTTC
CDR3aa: CASSLPMEGVTYEQYF

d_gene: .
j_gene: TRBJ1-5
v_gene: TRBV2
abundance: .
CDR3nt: TGTGCCAGCAGTGTTGGTGAGGGTCGAGATCAGCCCCAGCATTTT
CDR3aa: CASSVGEGRDQPQHF

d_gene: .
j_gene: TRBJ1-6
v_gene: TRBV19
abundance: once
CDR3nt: TGTGCCAGCAAGGGGGGGCTGGATAATTCACCCCTCCACTTT
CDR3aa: CASKGGLDNSPLHF

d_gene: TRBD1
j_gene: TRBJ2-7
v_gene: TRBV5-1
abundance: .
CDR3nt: TGCGCCAGCAGACCGAAACCGGGACAGATTTTTTACGAGCAGTACTTC
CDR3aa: CASRPKPGQIFYEQYF

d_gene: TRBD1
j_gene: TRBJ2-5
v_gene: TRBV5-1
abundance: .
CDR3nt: TGCGCCAGCAGCACCCTGACAGGGCCTCAAGAGACCCAGTACTTC
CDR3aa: CASSTLTGPQETQYF

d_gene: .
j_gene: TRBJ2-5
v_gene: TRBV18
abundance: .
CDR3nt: TGTGCCAGCTCACCACTAGGGGAAGAGACCCAGTACTTC
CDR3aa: CASSPLGEETQYF

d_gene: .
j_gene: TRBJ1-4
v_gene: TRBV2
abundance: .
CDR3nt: TGTGCCAGCTCTAGAGGGGACAATAATGAAAAACTGTTTTTT
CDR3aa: CASSRGDNNEKLFF

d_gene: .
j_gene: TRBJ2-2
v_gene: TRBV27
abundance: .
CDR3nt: TGTGCCAGCAGTATAGGGGTGAACGGGGAGCTGTTTTTT
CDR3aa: CASSIGVNGELFF

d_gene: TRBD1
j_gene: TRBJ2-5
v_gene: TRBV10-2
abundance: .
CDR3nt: TGCGCCGGGGCAAGGGGGCCGGGAGAGACCCAGTACTTC
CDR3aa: CAGARGPGETQYF

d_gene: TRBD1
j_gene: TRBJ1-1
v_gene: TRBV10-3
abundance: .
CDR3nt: TGTGCCATCAGTGACTCACGGACAGGGATGCATAACACTGAAGCTTTCTTT
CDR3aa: CAISDSRTGMHNTEAFF

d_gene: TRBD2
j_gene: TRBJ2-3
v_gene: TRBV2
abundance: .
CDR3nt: TGTGCCAGCAGTGGTCTACTCGGGACTAGCGGCACAGATACGCAGTATTTT
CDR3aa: CASSGLLGTSGTDTQYF

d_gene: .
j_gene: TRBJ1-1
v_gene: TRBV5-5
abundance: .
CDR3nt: TGTGCCAGCAGCTTGTTTATAAACACTGAAGCTTTCTTT
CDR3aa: CASSLFINTEAFF

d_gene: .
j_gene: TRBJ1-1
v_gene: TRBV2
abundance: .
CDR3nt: TGTGCCAGCGGCAATTCCGGGACACTGAACACTGAAGCTTTCTTT
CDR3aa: CASGNSGTLNTEAFF

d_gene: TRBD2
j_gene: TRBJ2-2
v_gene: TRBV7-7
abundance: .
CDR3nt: TGTGCCAGCAGGGCCGGGACTACGAACACCGGGGAGCTGTTTTTT
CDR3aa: CASRAGTTNTGELFF

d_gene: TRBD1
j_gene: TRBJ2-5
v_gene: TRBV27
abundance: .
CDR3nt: TGTGCCAGCAGCCCAGGGGGAGAGACCCAGTACTTC
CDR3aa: CASSPGGETQYF

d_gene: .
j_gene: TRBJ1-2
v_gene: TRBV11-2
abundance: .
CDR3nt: TGTGCCAGCAGCCCAGCGCAGGGCTATGGCTACACCTTC
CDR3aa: CASSPAQGYGYTF

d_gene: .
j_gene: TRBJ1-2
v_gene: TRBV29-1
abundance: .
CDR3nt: TGCAGCGCCGCGGGTCTACGGAACGGCTACACCTTC
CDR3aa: CSAAGLRNGYTF

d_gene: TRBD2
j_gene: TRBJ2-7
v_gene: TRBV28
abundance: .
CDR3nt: TGTGCCAGCAGTTTAATTCTCAGCGGGGGGGAATCCTACGAGCAGTACTTC
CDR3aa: CASSLILSGGESYEQYF

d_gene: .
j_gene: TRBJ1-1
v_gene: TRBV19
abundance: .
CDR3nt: TGTGCCAGTTCAAACTTCGGACTTGCTGAAGCTTTCTTT
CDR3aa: CASSNFGLAEAFF